The 18 T cell receptor beta chains in this list originate from one sample, sequenced in a study of a mutant IDH1 vaccine in newly diagnosed glioma. What these receptors recognize is not known. TCRdb's copy holds only in-frame clones and misses some; the assay was immunoSEQ multiplex PCR. The data show 70,000 to 90,000 clones, 65% to 90% seen once. The time point was: week 23, last vaccination. Each vaccine dose was 300 ug of mutant IDH1 20-mer peptide, with topical imiquimod. The sample here was PBMCs, taken from a glioma patient whose treatment included an IDH1 peptide vaccine. Receptor source: a man aged 25-45 years with glioma. Some clones in this sample may be carry-over from other donors' samples.

The chain combines TRBV11-2 with TRBJ2-3, with TRBD2 as a possible D gene (6 bases). The CDR3 runs 15 residues. The V end lost 5 bases, the J end lost 5 bases, and 17 bases lay between the germline ends. Germline CDR1 reads SGHAT; CDR2 reads FQNNGV. The CDR3 region has the DNA TGTGCCAGCAGCCCTGACGGGAGCGGCGTAGATACGCAGTATTTT. This codes for CASSPDGSGVDTQYF.

The chain has TRBV19 and TRBJ2-3; a weak D match, TRBD2 (6 bases). Trimming left V 10 bases short and J 1 base short, with 18 bases between. The CDR3 has 15 residues. The germline CDR1 and CDR2 sequences are LNHDA and SQIVND (reference sequence). This chain's CDR3 is CATKLGGIGTDTQYF. The CDR3 DNA reads as TGTGCCACTAAGTTGGGGGGTATAGGCACAGATACGCAGTATTTT.

With regard to this clone: The same CDR3 also results from other DNA sequences found in this sample. This rearrangement joins TRBV10-3 to TRBJ1-1; a possible D gene is TRBD1 (5 bases). The CDR3 contains 14 residues. CDR1 is ENHRY, CDR2 SYGVKD, per germline. The CDR3 region has the DNA TGTGCTACCATAGTTGACGGAGGGACCACTGAAGCTTTCTTT. As protein: CATIVDGGTTEAFF.

The chain combines TRBV9 with TRBJ2-3; D may be TRBD1 or TRBD2 (5 bases each). CDR1 is SGDLS, CDR2 YYNGEE, per germline. Deletions cut 7 bases from V and 2 bases from J, with 11 bases between. The CDR3 runs 13 residues. This CDR3 is CASGGPTTDTQYF. CDR3 in DNA: TGTGCCAGCGGGGGACCTACCACAGATACGCAGTATTTT.

The rearrangement links TRBV5-1 to TRBJ2-1; 15 nucleotides align to TRBD2. Germline CDR1 and CDR2: SGHRS and YFSETQ. The V and J ends lost 6 bases and 7 bases, in that order; junction bases with no gene match: 8. The CDR3 runs 16 residues. CDR3 sequence reads: CASTPLGTSGRNEQFF. In DNA, the CDR3 is TGCGCCAGCACACCCTTAGGGACTAGCGGGAGGAATGAGCAGTTCTTC.

In this sample, this clone turned up a few times. The chain couples TRBV19 to TRBJ1-1; weak D call: TRBD1 (5 bases). The V end was cut by 5 bases, the J end by 5 bases, with 18 bases between. This CDR3 comprises 15 residues. In germline, CDR1 is LNHDA, CDR2 SQIVND (reference sequence). This CDR3 reads CASSDRSGKVTEAFF. In nucleotides, the CDR3 is TGTGCCAGTAGTGACCGATCAGGGAAGGTAACTGAAGCTTTCTTT.

This chain joins TRBV7-9 and TRBJ1-4; D call uncertain. Trimming stripped 1 base from V and 5 bases from J, with 11 bases between. The V gene's germline CDR1 is SEHNR and CDR2 FQNEAQ (reference sequence). The CDR3 is made up of 15 amino acids. The CDR3 DNA reads as TGTGCCAGCAGCTTAGGAAATGGGGAAAATGAAAAACTGTTTTTT. Protein: CASSLGNGENEKLFF.

This chain joins TRBV7-9 and TRBJ2-7; 10 bases fit TRBD2. The V gene end was trimmed by 5 bases and the J gene end by 0 bases; junction bases not matched to a gene: 10. The CDR3 has 17 residues. Germline CDR1 SEHNR, CDR2 FQNEAQ (reference sequence). The CDR3 reads CASSPGTSGDISYEQYF. The CDR3 DNA sequence: TGTGCCAGCAGCCCCGGCACTAGCGGGGACATCTCCTACGAGCAGTACTTC.

V and J are TRBV7-9 and TRBJ2-2, with unresolved D. CDR1 and CDR2 from the germline V gene are SEHNR and FQNEAQ (reference sequence). The CDR3 is made up of 14 amino acids. V was clipped by 0 bases and J by 5 bases, with 7 bases between them. CDR3 bases: TGTGCCAGCAGCTTAGCGTTGGGGACCGGGGAGCTGTTTTTT. Encoded protein: CASSLALGTGELFF.

V and J are TRBV9 and TRBJ2-3; D call uncertain. V lost 3 bases and J lost 1, with 18 bases in between. From germline, CDR1 is SGDLS and CDR2 YYNGEE. The CDR3 is 17 amino acids. The CDR3, as DNA: TGTGCCAGCAGCGCCAGTATGGTGCGTATCGGCACAGATACGCAGTATTTT. Its translation: CASSASMVRIGTDTQYF.

In DNA, the CDR3 is TGTGCCAGCAGCTTAGCGCTTTCCCTGCGACAGGGAGGGAACGAGCAGTACTTC. This encodes CASSLALSLRQGGNEQYF. This sequence joins TRBV7-8 and TRBJ2-7; D is tentatively TRBD1 or TRBD2 (7 bases each). This CDR3 is 18 amino acids long. V was clipped by 0 bases and J by 5 bases, with 23 bases between them. CDR1 SGHVS and CDR2 FQNEAQ come from the germline V gene.

This clone was observed once. The genes are TRBV9 and TRBJ2-1, with 10 bases identical to TRBD1. The J segment lost 4 bases and the V segment lost 0 bases, leaving 1 base of the junction unmatched. The CDR3 consists of 15 residues. Per germline, CDR1 SGDLS and CDR2 YYNGEE. The CDR3 coding sequence is TGTGCCAGCAGCGTAGCGGGACAGGGGTACAATGAGCAGTTCTTC. Translated, it gives CASSVAGQGYNEQFF.

The rearrangement joins TRBV4-2 to TRBJ2-7; no reliable D call. Trimming removed 1 base at V and 0 bases at J, with 19 bases between. The CDR3 runs to 18 residues. Germline lookup yields CDR1 LGHNA and CDR2 YNFKEQ. CDR3 sequence reads: CASSQVSSHSTSSYEQYF. CDR3 coding DNA: TGTGCCAGCAGCCAAGTATCCAGCCATTCAACAAGCTCCTACGAGCAGTACTTC.

V is TRBV9 and J is TRBJ1-4; D not resolved. V shed 0 bases and J shed 0 bases, with 6 bases lying between them. CDR3 length equals 15 residues. The V gene's germline CDR1 is SGDLS and CDR2 YYNGEE. CDR3 sequence: CASSVGVSTNEKLFF. In nucleotides, the CDR3 is TGTGCCAGCAGCGTAGGTGTATCAACTAATGAAAAACTGTTTTTT. Complete variable domain (other parts from reference TRBV9 and TRBJ1-4): DSGVTQTPKHLITATGQRVTLRCSPRSGDLSVYWYQQSLDQGLQFLIQYYNGEERAKGNILERFSAQQFPDLHSELNLSSLELGDSALYFCASSVGVSTNEKLFFGSGTQLSVL.

The chain links TRBV6-6 to TRBJ2-3; D might be TRBD1 (5 bases). Per germline, CDR1 MNHNY and CDR2 SVGAGI (reference sequence). V lost 2 bases and J lost 1, with 10 bases in between. The CDR3 runs to 15 residues. The CDR3 is CASSYPGFGTDTQYF. CDR3 coding DNA: TGTGCCAGCAGTTACCCAGGGTTCGGCACAGATACGCAGTATTTT.

This clone was observed a single time. The CDR3 protein is CASSQRIYTEAFF. The CDR3 DNA reads TGTGCCAGCAGCCAGAGAATATACACTGAAGCTTTCTTT. The rearrangement uses TRBV14 and TRBJ1-1; D unresolved. This CDR3 region has 13 residues. Trimming removed 3 bases from V and 3 bases from J, with 8 bases in between. In germline, CDR1 is SGHDN, CDR2 FVKESK.

The rearrangement joins TRBV9 to TRBJ2-5; 12 nucleotides line up with TRBD2. J was trimmed by 4 bases and V by 3 bases; bases with no gene match: 7. This CDR3 has 16 residues. Looked up from germline, CDR1 is SGDLS and CDR2 is YYNGEE. CDR3 nucleotides: TGTGCCAGCAGCGCTAGCGGGGGGGCCAGGAGAGAGACCCAGTACTTC. Translating gives CASSASGGARRETQYF.

The chain joins TRBV20-1 to TRBJ1-5; tentative D call: TRBD1 (6 bases). The length of the CDR3 is 11 residues. V was trimmed by 6 bases and J by 5 bases, leaving 8 bases between them. Germline CDR1 and CDR2: DFQATT and SNEGSKA (reference sequence). CDR3 residues: CSANRDQPQHF. In DNA form, the CDR3 reads TGCAGTGCCAACAGGGATCAGCCCCAGCATTTT.